This TCR beta chain was obtained from a study of CD8+ T cells in alopecia areata. Study-level information: Tofacitinib therapy took 6 to 18 months; 6 months off drug came after. General study points: Many expanded lesional clones persisted in scalp and blood during tofacitinib treatment.

A few counts support this clone. Its matching antigen is unknown. cDNA prepared by RNA extraction and subsequent reverse transcription served as the template for sequencing. The data were produced by immunoSEQ multiplex PCR, yet TCRdb's version contains in-frame clones alone and is incomplete. The data show approximately 180,000 clones, roughly 70% seen once. Regarding treatment: oral pan-JAK inhibitor, 5-10 mg twice daily. The sequence came from a human donor with alopecia areata. The sample here was CD4+ T cells sorted from blood, taken around week 50, from a patient treated with tofacitinib.

The CDR3 protein is CASGTSGYEQFF. CDR3 sequence (DNA): TGCGCCAGCGGGACTAGCGGATATGAGCAGTTCTTC. The V call is TRBV5-1, the J call TRBJ2-1, with 11 bases aligning to TRBD2. The CDR3 is made up of 12 amino acids. J lost 8 bases, V lost 7 bases, and 2 bases had no gene match. In germline, CDR1 is SGHRS, CDR2 YFSETQ.